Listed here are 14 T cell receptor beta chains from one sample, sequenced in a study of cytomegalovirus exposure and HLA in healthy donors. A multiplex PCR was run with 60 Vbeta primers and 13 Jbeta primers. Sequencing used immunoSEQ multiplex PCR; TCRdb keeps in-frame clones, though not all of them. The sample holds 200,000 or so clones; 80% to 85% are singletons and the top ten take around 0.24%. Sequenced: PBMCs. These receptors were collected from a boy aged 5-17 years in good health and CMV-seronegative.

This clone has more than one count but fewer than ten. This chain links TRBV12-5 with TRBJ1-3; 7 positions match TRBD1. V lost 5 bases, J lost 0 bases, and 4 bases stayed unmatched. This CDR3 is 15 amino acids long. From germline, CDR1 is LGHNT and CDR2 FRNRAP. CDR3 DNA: TGTGCTAGTGGTGGGGACAGAGTCTCTGGAAACACCATATATTTT. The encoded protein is CASGGDRVSGNTIYF.

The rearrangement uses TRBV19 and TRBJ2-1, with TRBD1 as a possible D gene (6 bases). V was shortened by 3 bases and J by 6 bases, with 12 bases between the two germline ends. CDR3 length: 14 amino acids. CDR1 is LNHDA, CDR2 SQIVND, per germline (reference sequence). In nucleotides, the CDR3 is TGTGCCAGTAGTATTGCACAGGGTTTCAATGAGCAGTTCTTC. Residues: CASSIAQGFNEQFF.

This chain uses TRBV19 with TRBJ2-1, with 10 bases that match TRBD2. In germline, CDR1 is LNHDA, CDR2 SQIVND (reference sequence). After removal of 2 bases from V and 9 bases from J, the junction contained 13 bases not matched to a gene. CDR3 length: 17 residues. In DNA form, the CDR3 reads TGTGCCAGTAGTATAATATCCCTAGCGGGAGTTCTGGGTGAGCAGTTCTTC. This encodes CASSIISLAGVLGEQFF.

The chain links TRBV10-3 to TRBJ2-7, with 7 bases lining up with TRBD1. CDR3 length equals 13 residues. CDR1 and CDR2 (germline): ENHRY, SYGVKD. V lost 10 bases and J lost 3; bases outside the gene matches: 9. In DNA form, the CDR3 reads TGTGCCACCCTTAGACAGGGAAGCTACGAGCAGTACTTC. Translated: CATLRQGSYEQYF.

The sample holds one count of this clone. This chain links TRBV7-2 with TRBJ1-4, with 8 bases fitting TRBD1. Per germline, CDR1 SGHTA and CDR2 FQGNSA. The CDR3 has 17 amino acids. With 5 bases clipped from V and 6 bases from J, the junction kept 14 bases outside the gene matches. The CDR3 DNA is TGTGCCAGCAGCGTAGACAGGGGCCACCCCTCTGATGAAAAACTGTTTTTT. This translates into CASSVDRGHPSDEKLFF.

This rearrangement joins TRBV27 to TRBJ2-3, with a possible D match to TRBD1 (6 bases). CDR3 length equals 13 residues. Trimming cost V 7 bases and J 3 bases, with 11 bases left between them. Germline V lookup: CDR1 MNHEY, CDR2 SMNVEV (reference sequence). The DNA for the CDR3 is TGTGCCAGCAAGAATCAGGGGACAGATACGCAGTATTTT. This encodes CASKNQGTDTQYF.

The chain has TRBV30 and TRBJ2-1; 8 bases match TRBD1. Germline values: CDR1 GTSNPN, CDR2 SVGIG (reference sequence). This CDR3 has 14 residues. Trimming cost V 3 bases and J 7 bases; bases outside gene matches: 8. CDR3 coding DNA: TGTGCCTGGAGCCCCTTCGGACAGGGAAATGAGCAGTTCTTC. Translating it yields CAWSPFGQGNEQFF. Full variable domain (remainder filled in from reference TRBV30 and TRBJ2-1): SQTIHQWPATLVQPVGSPLSLECTVEGTSNPNLYWYRQAAGRGLQLLFYSVGIGQISSEVPQNLSASRPQDRQFILSSKKLLLSDSGFYLCAWSPFGQGNEQFFGPGTRLTVL.

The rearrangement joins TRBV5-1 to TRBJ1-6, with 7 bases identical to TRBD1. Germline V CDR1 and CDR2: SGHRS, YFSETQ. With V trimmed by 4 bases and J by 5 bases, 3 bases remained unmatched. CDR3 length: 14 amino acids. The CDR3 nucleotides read TGCGCCAGCAGCCTCGGGACAGATAATTCACCCCTCCACTTT. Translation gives CASSLGTDNSPLHF.

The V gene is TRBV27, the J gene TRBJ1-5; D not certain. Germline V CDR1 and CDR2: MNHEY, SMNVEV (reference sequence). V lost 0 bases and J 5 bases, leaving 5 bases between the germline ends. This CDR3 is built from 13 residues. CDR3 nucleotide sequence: TGTGCCAGCAGTTTATCGGCGGATCAGCCCCAGCATTTT. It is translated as CASSLSADQPQHF.

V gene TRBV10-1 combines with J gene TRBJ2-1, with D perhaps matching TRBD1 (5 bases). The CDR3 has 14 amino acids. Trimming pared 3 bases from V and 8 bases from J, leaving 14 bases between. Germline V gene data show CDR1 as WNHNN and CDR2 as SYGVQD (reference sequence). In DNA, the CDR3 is TGCGCCAGCAGTGATGGCAGGGCCCCCGATGAGCAGTTCTTC. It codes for CASSDGRAPDEQFF.

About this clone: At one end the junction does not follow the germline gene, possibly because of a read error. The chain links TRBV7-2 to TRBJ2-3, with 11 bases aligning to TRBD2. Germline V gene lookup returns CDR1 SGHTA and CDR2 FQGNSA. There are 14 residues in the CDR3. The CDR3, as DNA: TGTGCCAGCAGCATAGCGGGGGGGCTTGATACGCAGTATTTT. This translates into CASSIAGGLDTQYF.

As DNA, the CDR3 is TGTGCCACCAGCAGAGGGCGGCAGGGTGATGGCTACACCTTC. Amino acid sequence: CATSRGRQGDGYTF. The chain joins TRBV15 to TRBJ1-2; possibly TRBD1 for D (5 bases). The CDR3 spans 14 residues. The germline CDR1 and CDR2 sequences are LNHNV and YYDKDF (reference sequence). V lost 1 base and J 6 bases, leaving 12 bases between the germline ends.

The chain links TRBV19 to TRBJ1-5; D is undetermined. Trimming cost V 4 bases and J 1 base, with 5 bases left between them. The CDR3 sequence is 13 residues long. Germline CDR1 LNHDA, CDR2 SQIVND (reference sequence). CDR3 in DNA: TGTGCCAGTAGTAACATAAGCAATCAGCCCCAGCATTTT. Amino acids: CASSNISNQPQHF.

In nucleotides, the CDR3 is TGTGCCAGCAGTTTATGGGCCAGGGATGGCACTGAAGCTTTCTTT. Residues: CASSLWARDGTEAFF. This chain uses TRBV27 with TRBJ1-1, with a possible D match to TRBD1 (5 bases). Between the trimmed V and J ends, which lost 1 base and 4 bases, there was a span of 13 bases. The CDR3 has 15 amino acids. Germline V gene data show CDR1 as MNHEY and CDR2 as SMNVEV (reference sequence).